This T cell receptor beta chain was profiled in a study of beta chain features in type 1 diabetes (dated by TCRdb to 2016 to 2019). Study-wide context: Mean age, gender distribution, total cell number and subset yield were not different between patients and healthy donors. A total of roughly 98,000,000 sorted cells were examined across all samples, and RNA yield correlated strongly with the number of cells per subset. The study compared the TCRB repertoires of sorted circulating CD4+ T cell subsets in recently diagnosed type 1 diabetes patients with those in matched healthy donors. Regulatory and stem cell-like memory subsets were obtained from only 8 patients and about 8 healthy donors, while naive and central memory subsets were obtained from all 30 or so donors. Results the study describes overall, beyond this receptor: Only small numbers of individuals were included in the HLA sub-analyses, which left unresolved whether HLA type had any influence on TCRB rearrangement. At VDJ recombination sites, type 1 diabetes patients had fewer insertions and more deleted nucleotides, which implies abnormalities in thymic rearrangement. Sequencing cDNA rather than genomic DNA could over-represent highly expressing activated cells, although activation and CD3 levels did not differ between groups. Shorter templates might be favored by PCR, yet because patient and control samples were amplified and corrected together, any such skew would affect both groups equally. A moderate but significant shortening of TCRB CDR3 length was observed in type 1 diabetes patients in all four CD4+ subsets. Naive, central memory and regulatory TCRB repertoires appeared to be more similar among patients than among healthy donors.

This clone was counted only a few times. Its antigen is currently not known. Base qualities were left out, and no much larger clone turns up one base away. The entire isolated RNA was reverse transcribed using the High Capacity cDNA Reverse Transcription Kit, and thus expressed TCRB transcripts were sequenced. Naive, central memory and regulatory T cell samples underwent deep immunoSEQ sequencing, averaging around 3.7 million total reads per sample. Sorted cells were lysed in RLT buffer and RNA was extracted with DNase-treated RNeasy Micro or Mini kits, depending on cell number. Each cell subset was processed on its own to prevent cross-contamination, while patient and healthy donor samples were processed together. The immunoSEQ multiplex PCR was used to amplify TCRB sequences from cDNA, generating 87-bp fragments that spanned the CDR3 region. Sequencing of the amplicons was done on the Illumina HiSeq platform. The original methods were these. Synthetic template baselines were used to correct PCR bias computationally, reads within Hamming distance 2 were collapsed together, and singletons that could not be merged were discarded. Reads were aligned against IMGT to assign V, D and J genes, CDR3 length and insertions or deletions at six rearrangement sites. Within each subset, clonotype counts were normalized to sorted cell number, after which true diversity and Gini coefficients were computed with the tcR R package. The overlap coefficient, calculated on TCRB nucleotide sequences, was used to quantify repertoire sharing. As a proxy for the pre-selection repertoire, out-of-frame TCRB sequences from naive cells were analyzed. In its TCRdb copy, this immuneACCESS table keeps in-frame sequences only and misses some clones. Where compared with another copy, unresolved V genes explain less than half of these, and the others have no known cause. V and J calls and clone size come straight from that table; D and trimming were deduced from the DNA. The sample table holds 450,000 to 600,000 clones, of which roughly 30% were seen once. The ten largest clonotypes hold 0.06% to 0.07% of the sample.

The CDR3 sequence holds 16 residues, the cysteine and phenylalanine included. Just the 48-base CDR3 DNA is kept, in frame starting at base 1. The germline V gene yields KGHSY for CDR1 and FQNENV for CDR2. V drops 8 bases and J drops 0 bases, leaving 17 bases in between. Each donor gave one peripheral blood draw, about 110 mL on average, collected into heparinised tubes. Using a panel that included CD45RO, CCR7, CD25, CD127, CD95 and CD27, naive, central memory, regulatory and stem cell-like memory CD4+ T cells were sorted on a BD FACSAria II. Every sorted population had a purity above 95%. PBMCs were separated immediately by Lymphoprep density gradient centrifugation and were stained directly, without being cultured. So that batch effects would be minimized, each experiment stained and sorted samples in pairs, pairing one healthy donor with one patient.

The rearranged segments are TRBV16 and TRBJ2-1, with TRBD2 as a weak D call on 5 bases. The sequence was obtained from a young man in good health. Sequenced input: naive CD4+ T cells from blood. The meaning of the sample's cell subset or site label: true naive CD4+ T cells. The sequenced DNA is TGTGCCAGCGGCCGGGAACCCAAAAGCTCCTACAATGAGCAGTTCTTC. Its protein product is CASGREPKSSYNEQFF. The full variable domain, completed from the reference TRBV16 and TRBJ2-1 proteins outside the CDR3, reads GEEVAQTPKHLVRGEGQKAKLYCAPIKGHSYVFWYQQVLKNEFKFLISFQNENVFDETGMPKERFSAKCLPNSPCSLEIQATKLEDSAVYFCASGREPKSSYNEQFFGPGTRLTVL.